The clone carrying this T cell receptor (beta chain) occurred many times. This sample is part of a study of T cells in Graves' hyperthyroidism and ophthalmopathy. RNA transcripts yielded amplified TCR beta CDR3 regions. First-round RT-PCR targeting the TCR CDR3 was performed with the HTBI primer set. TCRdb fed the multiplex PCR reads into MiXCR, producing one record per CDR3 protein. Here the sample spans about 350,000 distinct CDR3 sequences, about a sixth being singletons. V shed 5 bases, J shed 0 bases, and the junction held 6 bases outside the gene matches. Germline V gives CDR1 SEHNR, CDR2 FQNEAQ (reference sequence). The CDR3 consists of 15 residues.

The sequence came from a woman aged 40 to 55 with Graves' ophthalmopathy. The V and J genes are TRBV7-9 and TRBJ2-7, with 8 bases identical to TRBD1. The sequencing sample was made of blood. The CDR3 nucleotides read TGTGCCAGCAGCCGACAGGGGCCGAGCTCCTACGAGCAGTACTTC. The encoded protein is CASSRQGPSSYEQYF.